Listed below are T cell receptor beta chains from one sample, sequenced in a study of graft-versus-host responses after intestinal transplantation. The assay was immunoSEQ multiplex PCR, and TCRdb's table has in-frame clones only and misses some. The table shows roughly 60,000 clones, with approximately 90% occurring only once. The input for sequencing was PBMCs, taken 118 to 130 days after intestinal transplantation. All receptors come from a human patient who received an intestinal transplant, so some T cells may come from the graft donor. Both conserved end residues are part of each CDR3. The order of the fields is CDR3 DNA, CDR3 protein, J gene, clone size, D gene, V gene. A D gene is named only where the DNA matches it firmly. Rows may omit the clone size; those that give it use once, few, many or a size class.

CDR3 DNA: TGTGCCAGCAGTGGGCTCAGGGACCAAGAGACCCAGTACTTC
CDR3 protein: CASSGLRDQETQYF
J gene: TRBJ2-5
clone size: .
D gene: .
V gene: TRBV27

CDR3 DNA: TGCGCCAGCAGCTTGGGGACTAGCGAAGAGACCCAGTACTTC
CDR3 protein: CASSLGTSEETQYF
J gene: TRBJ2-5
clone size: .
D gene: TRBD2
V gene: TRBV5-1

CDR3 DNA: TGTGCCAGTAAGGGGGGAAGCACAGATACGCAGTATTTT
CDR3 protein: CASKGGSTDTQYF
J gene: TRBJ2-3
clone size: .
D gene: .
V gene: TRBV19

CDR3 DNA: TGTGCCAGCAGCCACAGGGGCTCTGGGGCCAACGTCCTGACTTTC
CDR3 protein: CASSHRGSGANVLTF
J gene: TRBJ2-6
clone size: .
D gene: .
V gene: TRBV14

CDR3 DNA: TGCGCCAGCAGCCCGCAGACAGGGACGGTCTCCTACGAGCAGTACTTC
CDR3 protein: CASSPQTGTVSYEQYF
J gene: TRBJ2-7
clone size: .
D gene: TRBD1
V gene: TRBV5-1

CDR3 DNA: TGTGCCAGCAGCTTGGATAGGGGGCCTAGCGGGGAGCTGTTTTTT
CDR3 protein: CASSLDRGPSGELFF
J gene: TRBJ2-2
clone size: .
D gene: TRBD1
V gene: TRBV5-6

CDR3 DNA: TGTGCCAGCAGCTTGGACGTTTATGGCTACACCTTC
CDR3 protein: CASSLDVYGYTF
J gene: TRBJ1-2
clone size: .
D gene: .
V gene: TRBV5-5

CDR3 DNA: TGTGCCAGCAGCATCGCGAGTGAGCAGTTCTTC
CDR3 protein: CASSIASEQFF
J gene: TRBJ2-1
clone size: .
D gene: .
V gene: TRBV5-5

CDR3 DNA: TGTGCCAGTAGTATCTTGGCAGAAGCCTATAATTCACCCCTCCACTTT
CDR3 protein: CASSILAEAYNSPLHF
J gene: TRBJ1-6
clone size: .
D gene: .
V gene: TRBV19

CDR3 DNA: TGCGCCAGCAGCGACACGGGACTAGCGGCCTTAGGGTTCTTC
CDR3 protein: CASSDTGLAALGFF
J gene: TRBJ2-1
clone size: .
D gene: TRBD2
V gene: TRBV5-1

CDR3 DNA: TGTGCCAGCAGTTACTCGGACGGCAAGCCCTACGAGCAGTACTTC
CDR3 protein: CASSYSDGKPYEQYF
J gene: TRBJ2-7
clone size: .
D gene: .
V gene: TRBV6-5

CDR3 DNA: TGCAGCGTTGTGTCAGCTCCCTCCTACGAGCAGTACTTC
CDR3 protein: CSVVSAPSYEQYF
J gene: TRBJ2-7
clone size: .
D gene: .
V gene: TRBV29-1

CDR3 DNA: TGTGCCAGCAGCCCCACTAGCGGCAGGGGGACCCAGTACTTC
CDR3 protein: CASSPTSGRGTQYF
J gene: TRBJ2-5
clone size: .
D gene: TRBD2
V gene: TRBV7-6

CDR3 DNA: TGTGCCAGCACCTCCGGCTGGGGCAAAAACATTCAGTACTTC
CDR3 protein: CASTSGWGKNIQYF
J gene: TRBJ2-4
clone size: .
D gene: .
V gene: TRBV27

CDR3 DNA: TGCGCCAGCAGCAGGAAGGGACTAGCGGGAGTAAAAGAGACCCAGTACTTC
CDR3 protein: CASSRKGLAGVKETQYF
J gene: TRBJ2-5
clone size: .
D gene: TRBD2
V gene: TRBV5-1

CDR3 DNA: TGTGCCAGCAGTTACGGGCTAGGTGGTGGTGCCGAGCAGTACTTC
CDR3 protein: CASSYGLGGGAEQYF
J gene: TRBJ2-7
clone size: .
D gene: .
V gene: TRBV6-5

CDR3 DNA: TGTGCCAGCAGCCCACTGGGGGGGCCAGGGGGGGAGACCCAGTACTTC
CDR3 protein: CASSPLGGPGGETQYF
J gene: TRBJ2-5
clone size: .
D gene: .
V gene: TRBV11-1

CDR3 DNA: TGCGCCAGCAGCTCGGGACAGAACAATGAGCAGTTCTTC
CDR3 protein: CASSSGQNNEQFF
J gene: TRBJ2-1
clone size: .
D gene: TRBD1
V gene: TRBV5-1

CDR3 DNA: TGTGCCAGCAGCTCGAGGTGGGGGTCGAACACTGAAGCTTTCTTT
CDR3 protein: CASSSRWGSNTEAFF
J gene: TRBJ1-1
clone size: .
D gene: .
V gene: TRBV7-6

CDR3 DNA: TGTGCCAGCAGTTACTCCAGGGGAAAGTACGAGCAGTACTTC
CDR3 protein: CASSYSRGKYEQYF
J gene: TRBJ2-7
clone size: .
D gene: .
V gene: TRBV6-5

CDR3 DNA: TGCGCCAGCAGTCAATCGGTGGGCAGGGCCAGAAACACCATATATTTT
CDR3 protein: CASSQSVGRARNTIYF
J gene: TRBJ1-3
clone size: .
D gene: .
V gene: TRBV23-1

CDR3 DNA: TGTGCCAGCAGTCTCCGGACGGCGGGAATGAACACTGAAGCTTTCTTT
CDR3 protein: CASSLRTAGMNTEAFF
J gene: TRBJ1-1
clone size: .
D gene: .
V gene: TRBV27

CDR3 DNA: TGTGCCACCAGCAGGTCAGGGGGCCAAGAGACCCAGTACTTC
CDR3 protein: CATSRSGGQETQYF
J gene: TRBJ2-5
clone size: few
D gene: TRBD1
V gene: TRBV15

CDR3 DNA: TGTGCCAGCAGTCGAGCGGGGGGAGCAGATACGCAGTATTTT
CDR3 protein: CASSRAGGADTQYF
J gene: TRBJ2-3
clone size: .
D gene: TRBD2
V gene: TRBV6-6

CDR3 DNA: TGTGCCAGCGGCCACAGGGGAGTAGGCACTGAAGCTTTCTTT
CDR3 protein: CASGHRGVGTEAFF
J gene: TRBJ1-1
clone size: .
D gene: TRBD1
V gene: TRBV2

CDR3 DNA: TGTGCCAGCAGCGGATCTAGCGGGAGAGATACGCAGTATTTT
CDR3 protein: CASSGSSGRDTQYF
J gene: TRBJ2-3
clone size: .
D gene: TRBD2
V gene: TRBV7-3

CDR3 DNA: TGTGCCAGCAGCTTGAAGGGATCCTACGAGCAGTACTTC
CDR3 protein: CASSLKGSYEQYF
J gene: TRBJ2-7
clone size: once
D gene: .
V gene: TRBV7-9

CDR3 DNA: TGTGCCAGCAGCTTCTTGGTCACCGGGGAGCTGTTTTTT
CDR3 protein: CASSFLVTGELFF
J gene: TRBJ2-2
clone size: .
D gene: .
V gene: TRBV7-2

CDR3 DNA: TGCGCCAGCAGCCGGATTGGGACAGGGGGGAATGAGCAGTTCTTC
CDR3 protein: CASSRIGTGGNEQFF
J gene: TRBJ2-1
clone size: .
D gene: TRBD1
V gene: TRBV4-1

CDR3 DNA: TGTGCCAGCAGCGTAGGAGCGGGGACAGGTAAGAACACTGAAGCTTTCTTT
CDR3 protein: CASSVGAGTGKNTEAFF
J gene: TRBJ1-1
clone size: .
D gene: TRBD1
V gene: TRBV9

CDR3 DNA: TGCGCCAGCAGCTTCGGAGAAAAACTGTTTTTT
CDR3 protein: CASSFGEKLFF
J gene: TRBJ1-4
clone size: once
D gene: .
V gene: TRBV5-1

CDR3 DNA: TGTGCCAGCAAGGAGGACACAGATACGCAGTATTTT
CDR3 protein: CASKEDTDTQYF
J gene: TRBJ2-3
clone size: once
D gene: .
V gene: TRBV2

CDR3 DNA: TGTGCCAGCAGTTGGCCGGGGGGGACCCAGTACTTC
CDR3 protein: CASSWPGGTQYF
J gene: TRBJ2-5
clone size: .
D gene: TRBD2
V gene: TRBV2

CDR3 DNA: TGTGCCAGCAGCTTAGCGGGGCCCCGAGTAGAGCAGTACTTC
CDR3 protein: CASSLAGPRVEQYF
J gene: TRBJ2-7
clone size: few
D gene: .
V gene: TRBV7-9

CDR3 DNA: TGTGCCACCAAGGACAGGTGGGAGACCCAGTACTTC
CDR3 protein: CATKDRWETQYF
J gene: TRBJ2-5
clone size: .
D gene: TRBD1
V gene: TRBV10-3

CDR3 DNA: TGTGCCAGCAGTTACTCCGGTCCCTACGAGCAGTACTTC
CDR3 protein: CASSYSGPYEQYF
J gene: TRBJ2-7
clone size: once
D gene: .
V gene: TRBV6-6

CDR3 DNA: TGCGCCAGCAGCTTCAGGGGTAGCTCCTATAATTCACCCCTCCACTTT
CDR3 protein: CASSFRGSSYNSPLHF
J gene: TRBJ1-6
clone size: .
D gene: .
V gene: TRBV5-1

CDR3 DNA: TGTGCCAGCAGCTCGCCGTGGGGCGGGATATACAATGAGCAGTTCTTC
CDR3 protein: CASSSPWGGIYNEQFF
J gene: TRBJ2-1
clone size: .
D gene: .
V gene: TRBV5-5

CDR3 DNA: TGTGCCAGTAGTATAGGGACAGGGGACACAGATACGCAGTATTTT
CDR3 protein: CASSIGTGDTDTQYF
J gene: TRBJ2-3
clone size: .
D gene: TRBD1
V gene: TRBV19

CDR3 DNA: TGTGCCTGGGGACAGGGAGAGACCCAGTACTTC
CDR3 protein: CAWGQGETQYF
J gene: TRBJ2-5
clone size: .
D gene: TRBD1
V gene: TRBV30

CDR3 DNA: TGTGCCACCAGCAGAGATGCGGGGGCAGGGACTGAAGCTTTCTTT
CDR3 protein: CATSRDAGAGTEAFF
J gene: TRBJ1-1
clone size: .
D gene: .
V gene: TRBV15

CDR3 DNA: TGCGCCAGCAGCCTCGGACAGGGGGACATTCAGTACTTC
CDR3 protein: CASSLGQGDIQYF
J gene: TRBJ2-4
clone size: once
D gene: TRBD1
V gene: TRBV5-1

CDR3 DNA: TGTGCCAGCTCATGGCCTGGGGCGGATGAGCAGTTCTTC
CDR3 protein: CASSWPGADEQFF
J gene: TRBJ2-1
clone size: .
D gene: .
V gene: TRBV6-5

CDR3 DNA: TGTGCCAGCAGCCAACTTTCCGGGGGGGCCGCAGATACGCAGTATTTT
CDR3 protein: CASSQLSGGAADTQYF
J gene: TRBJ2-3
clone size: .
D gene: TRBD2
V gene: TRBV4-2

CDR3 DNA: TGTGCCAGCAGTACCCCCATAACCTCCTACGAGCAGTACTTC
CDR3 protein: CASSTPITSYEQYF
J gene: TRBJ2-7
clone size: .
D gene: .
V gene: TRBV10-3

CDR3 DNA: TGTGCCAGCAGTTACGGCGGGAGAGGAAGCGGGGAGACCCAGTACTTC
CDR3 protein: CASSYGGRGSGETQYF
J gene: TRBJ2-5
clone size: .
D gene: TRBD2
V gene: TRBV6-5

CDR3 DNA: TGCGCCAGCAGTGAGGAGGTACAGGGGAACACTGAAGCTTTCTTT
CDR3 protein: CASSEEVQGNTEAFF
J gene: TRBJ1-1
clone size: .
D gene: .
V gene: TRBV5-1

CDR3 DNA: TGTGCCAGTAGTCCCGATGAATATAGCAATCAGCCCCAGCATTTT
CDR3 protein: CASSPDEYSNQPQHF
J gene: TRBJ1-5
clone size: .
D gene: .
V gene: TRBV19

CDR3 DNA: TGTGCCAGCTCACCAGCCGGGGGGGGTAATTCACCCCTCCACTTT
CDR3 protein: CASSPAGGGNSPLHF
J gene: TRBJ1-6
clone size: .
D gene: .
V gene: TRBV18

CDR3 DNA: TGTGCCAGCAAAGTGGGAGACTATGGCTACACCTTC
CDR3 protein: CASKVGDYGYTF
J gene: TRBJ1-2
clone size: .
D gene: .
V gene: TRBV6-5

CDR3 DNA: TGTGCCAGCAGTCTCGGGGTGCAAGGGGAAAAACTGTTTTTT
CDR3 protein: CASSLGVQGEKLFF
J gene: TRBJ1-4
clone size: .
D gene: .
V gene: TRBV28

CDR3 DNA: TGCGCCAGCAGCTTGGATCTGATCCCCTCCTACGAGCAGTACTTC
CDR3 protein: CASSLDLIPSYEQYF
J gene: TRBJ2-7
clone size: .
D gene: .
V gene: TRBV5-1

CDR3 DNA: TGTGCCAGCAGTGACTCCGACGGGAGGGACTACAATGAGCAGTTCTTC
CDR3 protein: CASSDSDGRDYNEQFF
J gene: TRBJ2-1
clone size: .
D gene: TRBD2
V gene: TRBV6-4

CDR3 DNA: TGTGCCAGCAGCTTGGGCAAAATCAGGGCAGATACGCAGTATTTT
CDR3 protein: CASSLGKIRADTQYF
J gene: TRBJ2-3
clone size: once
D gene: .
V gene: TRBV7-6

CDR3 DNA: TGTGCCTGGACCGCGCCGGACAGGGACTGGACTGAAGCTTTCTTT
CDR3 protein: CAWTAPDRDWTEAFF
J gene: TRBJ1-1
clone size: .
D gene: TRBD1
V gene: TRBV30